These 32 T cell receptor beta chains share one sample of origin, sequenced in a study of neurological immune-mediated disorders. TCRdb reprocessed the 5' RACE reads via MiXCR and lists one record per CDR3 protein. The data show roughly 74,000 distinct CDR3 sequences, around 5.5% seen once. Sequenced sample: PBMCs. The source is a man aged 18-30 years with multiple sclerosis.

This clonotype was observed many times. The J gene is TRBJ2-1, the V gene TRBV6-5, with D unresolved. The CDR3 is 12 amino acids. CDR1 is MNHEY, CDR2 SVGAGI, per germline. Deletions cut 2 bases from V and 5 bases from J, with 4 bases between. The CDR3, as DNA: TGTGCCAGCAGTTACGATCACAATGAGCAGTTCTTC. Translation: CASSYDHNEQFF.

V and J are TRBV7-2 and TRBJ2-7; D gene ambiguous. In germline, CDR1 is SGHTA, CDR2 FQGNSA. The CDR3 totals 12 residues. The ends were cut back, 3 bases at V and 6 bases at J, with 9 bases in the middle. This CDR3 reads CASSFWGGEQYF. The CDR3 nucleotides are TGTGCCAGCAGCTTCTGGGGTGGCGAGCAGTACTTC.

This clonotype was counted many times. The gene calls are TRBV7-9 and TRBJ1-4; no definite D call. CDR3 length: 13 amino acids. V was shortened by 0 bases and J by 7 bases, with 6 bases between the two germline ends. Germline CDR1 reads SEHNR; CDR2 reads FQNEAQ (reference sequence). The DNA of the CDR3 is TGTGCCAGCAGCTTAGCGCCGGGTGAAAAACTGTTTTTT. Protein: CASSLAPGEKLFF. The variable domain in full, with the rest retrieved from reference TRBV7-9 and TRBJ1-4, is DTGVSQNPRHKITKRGQNVTFRCDPISEHNRLYWYRQTLGQGPEFLTYFQNEAQLEKSRLLSDRFSAERPKGSFSTLEIQRTEQGDSAMYLCASSLAPGEKLFFGSGTQLSVL.

This clonotype has at least ten counts. The chain couples TRBV7-2 to TRBJ2-5; D possibly corresponds to TRBD2 (5 bases). This CDR3 has 13 amino acids. Trimming left V 5 bases short and J 2 bases short, with 9 bases between. The germline CDR1 and CDR2 sequences are SGHTA and FQGNSA. The CDR3 sequence is CASSRKRQETQYF. CDR3 DNA: TGTGCCAGCAGCAGAAAGCGGCAAGAGACCCAGTACTTC.

This clonotype was seen ten or more times. The V call is TRBV12-3 or TRBV12-4, the J call TRBJ2-3, with TRBD1 as a possible D gene (5 bases). V shed 2 bases and J shed 0 bases, with 9 bases lying between them. There are 15 residues in the CDR3. The CDR3 region is CASSLQTASTDTQYF. The CDR3 nucleotides are TGTGCCAGCAGTTTACAGACAGCTAGCACAGATACGCAGTATTTT.

This clonotype was found a few times. The chain combines TRBV7-6 with TRBJ2-3; 11 nucleotides agree with TRBD2. The CDR3 runs 17 residues. CDR1 and CDR2 (germline): SGHVS, FNYEAQ. The trim removed 5 bases at V and 5 bases at J, leaving 12 bases unmatched. This CDR3 is CASSLIAGGPSGDTQYF. CDR3 coding DNA: TGTGCCAGCAGCCTTATAGCGGGGGGGCCGAGTGGAGATACGCAGTATTTT.

This clonotype was observed at least ten times. The rearrangement links TRBV9 to TRBJ1-4; D is ambiguous. This CDR3 has 13 amino acids. Trimming took 3 bases from V and 10 from J, leaving 13 bases between them. The germline gives CDR1 SGDLS, CDR2 YYNGEE. The CDR3 region has the DNA TGTGCCAGCAGCGCCCTCGTTGGAGGAAAACTGTTTTTT. As protein: CASSALVGGKLFF.

This clonotype has a count of ten or more. The rearrangement links TRBV5-1 to TRBJ2-1; unclear D gene. V was shortened by 1 base and J by 10 bases, with 6 bases between the two germline ends. The germline V gene has CDR1 SGHRS and CDR2 YFSETQ. The CDR3 is made up of 11 amino acids. CDR3 sequence: CASSLYGEQFF. CDR3 nucleotide sequence: TGCGCCAGCAGCTTGTATGGAGAGCAGTTCTTC.

The table lists this clonotype with many counts. CDR3 residues: CASSYYPGTGGELFF. CDR3 sequence (DNA): TGTGCCAGCAGTTACTATCCAGGGACGGGCGGGGAGCTGTTTTTT. V gene TRBV6-2 or TRBV6-3 combines with J gene TRBJ2-2; D is tentatively TRBD1 or TRBD2 (5 bases each). The V and J ends lost 1 base and 7 bases respectively, with 13 bases between them. Germline V gene data show CDR1 as MNHEY and CDR2 as SVGEGT. The CDR3 spans 15 residues.

This clonotype has at least ten counts. The V call is TRBV10-3, the J call TRBJ1-5; D call uncertain. The CDR3 contains 13 residues. The germline gives CDR1 ENHRY, CDR2 SYGVKD. Trimming stripped 7 bases from V and 4 bases from J, with 11 bases between. DNA for the CDR3: TGTGCCATCAATACAGAGCCGAATCAGCCCCAGCATTTT. Residues: CAINTEPNQPQHF.

This clonotype has a count of ten or more. This sequence joins TRBV20-1 and TRBJ2-7; TRBD2 agrees at 9 bases. The CDR3 runs 14 residues. The ends lost 6 bases at V and 4 bases at J; junction bases unmatched: 10. The germline gives CDR1 DFQATT, CDR2 SNEGSKA (reference sequence). The CDR3 spells CSAPTAGGEYEQYF. The CDR3 bases are TGCAGTGCCCCCACGGCGGGAGGGGAATACGAGCAGTACTTC.

This clonotype was detected ten times or more. The rearrangement uses TRBV20-1 and TRBJ2-1, with D possibly TRBD2 on 6 matching bases. The V end lost 6 bases, the J end lost 7 bases, and 19 bases lay between the germline ends. This CDR3 is 14 amino acids long. The germline V gene has CDR1 DFQATT and CDR2 SNEGSKA (reference sequence). The CDR3: CSAVNVRGRNEQFF. The CDR3 DNA reads TGCAGTGCCGTAAACGTGCGGGGTCGGAATGAGCAGTTCTTC.

This clonotype was detected ten times or more. This CDR3 is CSARGMRETSDTQYF. The CDR3 coding sequence is TGCAGTGCTAGAGGTATGCGGGAGACCTCAGATACGCAGTATTTT. This chain connects TRBV20-1 to TRBJ2-3; 7 bases agree with TRBD2. Germline V gene data show CDR1 as DFQATT and CDR2 as SNEGSKA (reference sequence). J lost 4 bases, V lost 1 base, and 8 bases had no gene match. This CDR3 region has 15 residues.

The chain uses TRBV6-1 and TRBJ2-7; D may be TRBD2 (6 bases). There are 14 residues in the CDR3. Germline CDR1 MNHNS, CDR2 SASEGT. Deletions cut 2 bases from V and 3 bases from J, with 11 bases between. Here the CDR3 reads CASSEYAGYYEQYF. Written as DNA, the CDR3 is TGTGCCAGCAGTGAATATGCGGGGTACTACGAGCAGTACTTC.

This clonotype has a count of ten or more. The chain couples TRBV5-1 to TRBJ1-2, with D uncertain. With 4 bases removed from V and 1 base from J, the gap between germline ends came to 14 bases. This CDR3 contains 15 residues. Per germline, CDR1 SGHRS and CDR2 YFSETQ. The CDR3 DNA follows: TGCGCCAGCAGCACCTTTACCGACGGTAACTATGGCTACACCTTC. Amino acids: CASSTFTDGNYGYTF.

Comments on this clonotype: A read error is possible here, since a much larger clone lies one base away. The rearrangement uses TRBV5-1 and TRBJ2-1; D not resolved. The CDR3 length is 13 residues. V was pared by 4 bases and J by 4 bases, with 9 bases between. CDR1 SGHRS and CDR2 YFSETQ come from the germline V gene. Here the CDR3 reads CASSQESYNEQFF. The CDR3 DNA follows: TGCGCCAGCAGCCAAGAATCTTACAATGAGCAGTTCTTC.

This clonotype was observed at least ten times. The V gene is TRBV4-3, the J gene TRBJ2-3; weak D call: TRBD2 (6 bases). The CDR3 contains 13 residues. Deletions cut 1 base from V and 9 bases from J, with 11 bases between. Germline CDR1 reads LGHNA; CDR2 reads YSLEER. The CDR3 region is CASSQGAGSTQYF. CDR3 DNA: TGCGCCAGCAGCCAAGGGGCCGGGAGCACGCAGTATTTT.

This clonotype was observed many times. The rearrangement links TRBV2 to TRBJ1-1, with D maybe TRBD1 (5 bases). The germline V gene encodes CDR1 SNHLY and CDR2 FYNNEI. Trimming shortened V by 5 bases and J by 4 bases, and 17 bases separated the two germline ends. This CDR3 has 15 amino acids. DNA of the CDR3: TGTGCCAGCAGTTACCAGGGAATCGGAACCACTGAAGCTTTCTTT. This encodes CASSYQGIGTTEAFF. Looking up the rest from reference TRBV2 and TRBJ1-1 gives the full variable domain: EPEVTQTPSHQVTQMGQEVILRCVPISNHLYFYWYRQILGQKVEFLVSFYNNEISEKSEIFDDQFSVERPDGSNFTLKIRSTKLEDSAMYFCASSYQGIGTTEAFFGQGTRLTVV.

In this sample, this clonotype turned up many times. J is TRBJ1-4 and V is TRBV11-2; 8 bases line up with TRBD1. The germline V gene encodes CDR1 SGHAT and CDR2 FQNNGV. The CDR3 has 16 amino acids. J lost 0 bases, V lost 6 bases, and 6 bases had no gene match. The CDR3 sequence is CASSPGQVPTNEKLFF. For the CDR3, the DNA is TGTGCCAGCAGTCCGGGACAGGTCCCAACTAATGAAAAACTGTTTTTT.

This clonotype was recorded at least ten times. This rearrangement joins TRBV20-1 to TRBJ1-3, with D possibly being TRBD1 (5 bases). The CDR3 sequence is 13 residues long. V was cut by 3 bases and J by 2 bases, with 8 bases left in between. Germline loops: CDR1 DFQATT, CDR2 SNEGSKA (reference sequence). The chain's CDR3 is CSASAGAGNTIYF. In DNA form, the CDR3 reads TGCAGTGCTAGCGCGGGGGCTGGAAACACCATATATTTT.

This clonotype was detected many times. The chain links TRBV6-1 to TRBJ2-7, with 10 bases matching TRBD2. There are 15 residues in the CDR3. Germline lookup yields CDR1 MNHNS and CDR2 SASEGT. Trimming cost V 5 bases and J 0 bases; bases outside gene matches: 4. CDR3 sequence (DNA): TGTGCCAGCAGTCGACTAGCGGGCCTCTCCTACGAGCAGTACTTC. Protein product: CASSRLAGLSYEQYF.

In its sample, this clonotype was seen a few times. Possible read error: a much larger clone is one base away. This is likely a read error, given that the CDR3 carries no conserved phenylalanine or tryptophan at its end. The V gene is TRBV10-3, the J gene TRBJ2-7, with D hard to call. This CDR3 spans 14 amino acids. Germline V gene data show CDR1 as ENHRY and CDR2 as SYGVKD. Trimming stripped 0 bases from V and 6 bases from J, with 12 bases between. The CDR3 loop reads CAISESILGREQYY. CDR3 coding DNA: TGTGCCATCAGTGAGTCGATTTTGGGCCGCGAGCAGTACTAC.

At least ten counts were recorded for this clonotype. V is TRBV20-1 and J is TRBJ2-3; D might be TRBD1 or TRBD2, each matching 5 bases. This CDR3 spans 15 amino acids. Germline V gene lookup returns CDR1 DFQATT and CDR2 SNEGSKA (reference sequence). V lost 0 bases, J lost 5 bases, and 15 bases lay in between. CDR3 bases: TGCAGTGCTAGAGATGGGGCTAGTGGGAGAGATACGCAGTATTTT. As protein: CSARDGASGRDTQYF.

This clonotype was seen many times. This chain connects TRBV20-1 to TRBJ1-4; no definite D call. Trimming left V 6 bases short and J 4 bases short, with 15 bases between. CDR3 length: 14 amino acids. Germline CDR1 DFQATT, CDR2 SNEGSKA (reference sequence). The CDR3 DNA follows: TGCAGTGCGCCGACCGCAAACCTTAATGAAAAACTGTTTTTT. Translating it yields CSAPTANLNEKLFF.

This clonotype has just a few counts. Mismatch with germline at one junction end may stem from a read error. This chain connects TRBV9 to TRBJ1-5; D unclear. This CDR3 spans 14 amino acids. From germline, CDR1 is SGDLS and CDR2 YYNGEE. The CDR3 nucleotides read TGTGCCAGCAGCGTTCACGATAGCAATCAGCCCCAGAATTTT. Encoded protein: CASSVHDSNQPQNF.

At least ten counts were recorded for this clonotype. The chain employs TRBV7-9 and TRBJ2-7, with 12 bases that match TRBD2. V lost 5 bases and J lost 5; bases outside the gene matches: 7. This CDR3 contains 15 residues. Germline-derived CDR1 and CDR2 are SEHNR and FQNEAQ (reference sequence). CDR3 protein: CASSLGTSGSHEQYF. In nucleotides, the CDR3 is TGTGCCAGCAGCCTAGGGACTAGCGGGTCCCACGAGCAGTACTTC. The variable domain in full, completed from reference TRBV7-9 and TRBJ2-7, reads DTGVSQNPRHKITKRGQNVTFRCDPISEHNRLYWYRQTLGQGPEFLTYFQNEAQLEKSRLLSDRFSAERPKGSFSTLEIQRTEQGDSAMYLCASSLGTSGSHEQYFGPGTRLTVT.

This chain joins TRBV10-2 and TRBJ2-3; D is possibly TRBD2 (6 bases). Trimming stripped 3 bases from V and 4 bases from J, with 11 bases between. Germline CDR1 reads WSHSY; CDR2 reads SAAADI. CDR3 length equals 14 residues. The CDR3 sequence: CASSDSGLPDTQYF. The CDR3 DNA reads TGCGCCAGCAGTGACTCGGGACTGCCAGATACGCAGTATTTT.

This clonotype was detected ten times or more. The chain has TRBV5-1 and TRBJ2-6; no clear D gene. The germline V gene encodes CDR1 SGHRS and CDR2 YFSETQ. This CDR3 is built from 14 residues. V was shortened by 0 bases and J by 3 bases, with 4 bases between the two germline ends. This CDR3 is CASSLEGGANVLTF. CDR3 DNA: TGCGCCAGCAGCTTGGAGGGTGGGGCCAACGTCCTGACTTTC.

There are a few counts of this clonotype. The chain recombines TRBV24-1 with TRBJ2-7; D ambiguous. With 1 base removed from V and 0 bases from J, the gap between germline ends came to 15 bases. Per the germline V gene, CDR1 is KGHDR and CDR2 is SFDVKD. CDR3 length: 17 residues. The CDR3 protein is CATSDLLEQHTSYEQYF. CDR3 in DNA: TGTGCCACCAGTGATTTATTAGAGCAGCACACCTCCTACGAGCAGTACTTC.

This clonotype was detected only a few times. This sequence joins TRBV27 and TRBJ1-1; maybe TRBD1 (5 bases). CDR3 length: 14 amino acids. Germline lookup yields CDR1 MNHEY and CDR2 SMNVEV (reference sequence). V was cut by 1 base and J by 4 bases, with 10 bases left in between. The CDR3 bases are TGTGCCAGCAGTTTATTCACCAGGGCCACTGAAGCTTTCTTT. Translation: CASSLFTRATEAFF.

The sample holds many counts of this clonotype. The chain combines TRBV5-1 with TRBJ2-7; D not resolved. In germline, CDR1 is SGHRS, CDR2 YFSETQ. Trimming took 0 bases from V and 2 from J, leaving 6 bases between them. The CDR3 spans 13 residues. For the CDR3, the DNA is TGCGCCAGCAGCTTGGCCAGCCCCTACGAGCAGTACTTC. Translated, it gives CASSLASPYEQYF.

This clonotype was seen repeatedly, ten times or more. This chain uses TRBV20-1 with TRBJ2-1; 8 bases agree with TRBD2. CDR3 length: 16 amino acids. CDR1 and CDR2 from the germline V gene are DFQATT and SNEGSKA (reference sequence). The junction had 7 bases not matched to a gene; V was cut back by 0 bases and J by 3 bases. The CDR3, as DNA: TGCAGTGCTAGAGACACCCTTAGCGGGATCTACAATGAGCAGTTCTTC. Protein: CSARDTLSGIYNEQFF.